Following are 25 T cell receptor beta chains from one sample sequenced in a study of blood T cell repertoires in COVID-19. Here immunoSEQ multiplex PCR was the method, and the copy in TCRdb shows in-frame clones only, minus some. The sample has 200,000 to 300,000 clones, about 87% seen once; the top ten hold under 2.5%. The sample was PBMCs or T cells enriched from blood (not recorded which). The receptor source for this set is a woman between 35 and 50 years old with acute COVID-19.

V usage is TRBV7-8 and J usage is TRBJ2-2; perhaps TRBD2 as D (6 bases). The CDR3 loop spans 17 amino acids. Germline CDR1 SGHVS, CDR2 FQNEAQ. The ends were cut back, 3 bases at V and 6 bases at J, with 20 bases in the middle. CDR3 in DNA: TGTGCCAGCAGCTTCATCCTCGGGAGTCCCGGGTCCGGGGAGCTGTTTTTT. Its translation: CASSFILGSPGSGELFF.

The V gene is TRBV4-1, the J gene TRBJ1-2; TRBD1 is a possible D gene (5 bases). Trimming shortened V by 1 base and J by 4 bases, and 10 bases separated the two germline ends. Germline CDR1 and CDR2: MGHRA and YSYEKL. This CDR3 contains 14 residues. CDR3 loop: CASSQAQVLYGYTF. In DNA form, the CDR3 reads TGCGCCAGCAGCCAAGCACAGGTACTCTATGGCTACACCTTC.

This sequence joins TRBV2 and TRBJ2-7, with D perhaps TRBD2 (5 bases). The CDR3 is 15 amino acids. V shed 9 bases and J shed 6 bases, with 24 bases lying between them. The germline V gene encodes CDR1 SNHLY and CDR2 FYNNEI. The CDR3 DNA follows: TGTGCCAGTAATTCAAAAGAGGGCACAACCCTCGAGCAGTACTTC. Translation: CASNSKEGTTLEQYF. Drawing the rest from reference TRBV2 and TRBJ2-7, the complete variable domain is EPEVTQTPSHQVTQMGQEVILRCVPISNHLYFYWYRQILGQKVEFLVSFYNNEISEKSEIFDDQFSVERPDGSNFTLKIRSTKLEDSAMYFCASNSKEGTTLEQYFGPGTRLTVT.

The CDR3 loop reads CASRGEGRFYSPLHF. The CDR3 nucleotides are TGTGCCAGCAGAGGGGAGGGTCGCTTCTATTCACCCCTCCACTTT. The J gene is TRBJ1-6, the V gene TRBV2, with D possibly matching TRBD1 (5 bases). The CDR3 loop spans 15 amino acids. Germline V lookup: CDR1 SNHLY, CDR2 FYNNEI. Trimming stripped 6 bases from V and 8 bases from J, with 17 bases between. The whole variable domain, remainder taken from reference TRBV2 and TRBJ1-6, is EPEVTQTPSHQVTQMGQEVILRCVPISNHLYFYWYRQILGQKVEFLVSFYNNEISEKSEIFDDQFSVERPDGSNFTLKIRSTKLEDSAMYFCASRGEGRFYSPLHFGNGTRLTVT.

The genes are TRBV19 and TRBJ2-7; D is unclear. The CDR3 has 14 amino acids. V lost 9 bases and J lost 7, with 22 bases in between. Germline lookup yields CDR1 LNHDA and CDR2 SQIVND (reference sequence). The CDR3 protein is CASEPSGYSGEQYF. The CDR3, as DNA: TGTGCCAGCGAACCGAGTGGGTACTCGGGTGAGCAGTACTTC.

This sequence joins TRBV5-6 and TRBJ2-3; 9 bases are shared with TRBD2. This CDR3 has 17 amino acids. CDR1 SGHDT and CDR2 YYEEEE come from the germline V gene. With V trimmed by 4 bases and J by 5 bases, 14 bases remained unmatched. The CDR3 sequence is CASSPNGGGRARDTQYF. In nucleotides, the CDR3 is TGTGCCAGCAGCCCTAATGGGGGCGGGAGGGCCAGAGATACGCAGTATTTT.

The gene calls are TRBV14 and TRBJ1-1, with D unclear. CDR1 and CDR2 from the germline V gene are SGHDN and FVKESK. The V end was cut by 1 base, the J end by 6 bases, with 33 bases between. The CDR3 has 21 residues. The CDR3 nucleotides are TGTGCCAGCAGCCAAGTTGCACTATTCAAGACTGCCATGAAAAGTTGCGCTGAAGCTTTCTTT. Amino acid sequence: CASSQVALFKTAMKSCAEAFF. Full variable domain (outside the CDR3, taken from reference TRBV14 and TRBJ1-1): EAGVTQFPSHSVIEKGQTVTLRCDPISGHDNLYWYRRVMGKEIKFLLHFVKESKQDESGMPNNRFLAERTGGTYSTLKVQPAELEDSGVYFCASSQVALFKTAMKSCAEAFFGQGTRLTVV.

This chain links TRBV20-1 with TRBJ2-5; no reliable D call. Germline V CDR1 and CDR2: DFQATT, SNEGSKA (reference sequence). The CDR3 has 11 residues. Trimming left V 3 bases short and J 5 bases short, with 7 bases between. In DNA form, the CDR3 reads TGCAGTGCTAGCGCCGGGGAGACCCAGTACTTC. It specifies CSASAGETQYF.

This clone was seen once. The chain employs TRBV4-3 and TRBJ1-1; D is possibly TRBD1 (5 bases). The germline V gene encodes CDR1 LGHNA and CDR2 YSLEER. The V end lost 1 base, the J end lost 6 bases, and 12 bases lay between the germline ends. The CDR3 runs to 14 residues. CDR3 sequence: CASSQVRGGAEAFF. DNA of the CDR3: TGCGCCAGCAGCCAAGTAAGGGGAGGCGCTGAAGCTTTCTTT.

The chain carries TRBV2 and TRBJ1-4; D remains unclear. This CDR3 has 15 residues. V was shortened by 4 bases and J by 0 bases, with 9 bases between the two germline ends. Germline CDR1 is SNHLY and CDR2 is FYNNEI. The CDR3 region is CASSVGLATNEKLFF. CDR3 nucleotides: TGTGCCAGCAGTGTAGGACTCGCAACTAATGAAAAACTGTTTTTT.

The chain joins TRBV7-8 to TRBJ1-5; perhaps TRBD1 as D (5 bases). The V gene lost 5 bases and the J gene lost 6 bases, with 11 bases spanning the gap. The germline V gene has CDR1 SGHVS and CDR2 FQNEAQ. The CDR3 totals 13 residues. The CDR3 bases are TGTGCCAGCAGCAGGCAGGGTAGTCAGCCCCAGCATTTT. This encodes CASSRQGSQPQHF.

The chain links TRBV6-5 to TRBJ1-2; 8 nucleotides line up with TRBD1. This CDR3 has 15 residues. The V and J ends lost 6 bases and 4 bases, in that order; junction bases with no gene match: 10. The V gene's germline CDR1 is MNHEY and CDR2 SVGAGI. The CDR3 region is CASRTPGTGVYGYTF. The CDR3 bases are TGTGCCAGCAGGACTCCCGGGACAGGCGTCTATGGCTACACCTTC.

The V and J genes are TRBV3-1 (or the pseudogene TRBV3-2) and TRBJ2-7, with TRBD1 matching over 9 bases. Germline CDR1 is LGHDT and CDR2 is YNNKEL (reference sequence). The CDR3 totals 13 residues. Trimming removed 6 bases from V and 6 bases from J; junction bases left unmatched: 6. In DNA, the CDR3 is TGTGCCAGCAGTGCCGGGACAGGGACCGAGCAGTACTTC. This sequence encodes CASSAGTGTEQYF.

The chain combines TRBV11-2 with TRBJ2-2; D is unclear. The CDR3 has 19 amino acids. The germline V gene encodes CDR1 SGHAT and CDR2 FQNNGV. Trimming stripped 0 bases from V and 5 bases from J, with 22 bases between. Here the CDR3 DNA reads TGTGCCAGCAGCTTAGATAAGATATCCGGTATTAGTATAACCGGGGAGCTGTTTTTT. This encodes CASSLDKISGISITGELFF.

The V call is TRBV2, the J call TRBJ1-1; unclear D gene. The CDR3 runs 13 residues. V was pared by 4 bases and J by 0 bases, with 6 bases between. The germline CDR1 and CDR2 sequences are SNHLY and FYNNEI. CDR3: CASSGLLNTEAFF. CDR3 bases: TGTGCCAGCAGTGGACTCCTGAACACTGAAGCTTTCTTT.

The chain couples TRBV3-1 (or the pseudogene TRBV3-2) to TRBJ1-1; TRBD1 matches at 8 bases. The CDR3 length is 15 residues. The V gene end was trimmed by 2 bases and the J gene end by 4 bases; junction bases not matched to a gene: 6. The germline V gene has CDR1 LGHDT and CDR2 YNNKEL (reference sequence). CDR3 DNA: TGTGCCAGCAGCCAATTAAAAGGACAGGGCACTGAAGCTTTCTTT. This codes for CASSQLKGQGTEAFF.

CDR3 protein: CASSWGLAGAGETQYF. CDR3 nucleotide sequence: TGTGCCAGCAGTTGGGGACTAGCGGGAGCAGGAGAGACCCAGTACTTC. This chain links TRBV6-2 or TRBV6-3 with TRBJ2-5, with 14 bases identical to TRBD2. Per the germline V gene, CDR1 is MNHEY and CDR2 is SVGEGT. The CDR3 spans 16 residues. V lost 4 bases to trimming and J lost 4 bases; unmatched junction nucleotides: 5.

V usage is TRBV24-1 and J usage is TRBJ2-3; 11 bases match TRBD2. Looked up from germline, CDR1 is KGHDR and CDR2 is SFDVKD. This CDR3 contains 22 residues. The V gene end was trimmed by 5 bases and the J gene end by 2 bases; junction bases not matched to a gene: 23. The CDR3 reads CATSGDTTSGAPPSPFTDTQYF. The CDR3 region has the DNA TGTGCCACCAGTGGGGACACGACTAGCGGGGCCCCCCCTTCCCCTTTCACAGATACGCAGTATTTT.

The V and J genes are TRBV6-5 and TRBJ1-2; possible D gene TRBD1, 5 bases. V lost 6 bases and J 4 bases, leaving 15 bases between the germline ends. CDR1 MNHEY and CDR2 SVGAGI come from the germline V gene. There are 14 residues in the CDR3. The CDR3 nucleotides are TGTGCCAGCAGGGACACAGGTTCCGGCTATGGCTACACCTTC. Protein: CASRDTGSGYGYTF.

The gene calls are TRBV19 and TRBJ1-2; 8 nucleotides align to TRBD1. This CDR3 comprises 13 residues. Germline-derived CDR1 and CDR2 are LNHDA and SQIVND (reference sequence). V shed 8 bases, J shed 1 base, and the junction held 3 bases outside the gene matches. CDR3 sequence reads: CASGDRGNYGYTF. DNA for the CDR3: TGTGCCAGTGGCGACAGGGGTAACTATGGCTACACCTTC.

This clone was recorded a few times. The rearrangement joins TRBV5-6 to TRBJ1-2, with a weak D call TRBD1 (6 bases). The CDR3 is 15 residues long. Germline assignment: CDR1 SGHDT and CDR2 YYEEEE. Trimming removed 2 bases from V and 0 bases from J, with 11 bases in between. The CDR3 bases are TGTGCCAGCAGCTTACGACAGGACGCTAACTATGGCTACACCTTC. This gives the protein CASSLRQDANYGYTF. The full variable domain, with the rest looked up from reference TRBV5-6 and TRBJ1-2, is DAGVTQSPTHLIKTRGQQVTLRCSPKSGHDTVSWYQQALGQGPQFIFQYYEEEERQRGNFPDRFSGHQFPNYSSELNVNALLLGDSALYLCASSLRQDANYGYTFGSGTRLTVV.

J is TRBJ1-2 and V is TRBV28; TRBD1 matches at 9 bases. This CDR3 region has 15 residues. Unmatched junction bases numbered 9, after V lost 8 bases and J lost 2 bases. Germline V gene data show CDR1 as MDHEN and CDR2 as SYDVKM. The CDR3 spells CASGTSGTGNYGYTF. Here the CDR3 DNA reads TGTGCCAGCGGCACATCCGGGACAGGGAACTATGGCTACACCTTC.

In the case of this clone: One end of the junction varies from germline; a read error may be responsible. The chain is built from TRBV11-3 and TRBJ2-1, with D uncertain. CDR3 size: 13 residues. CDR1 is SGHNT and CDR2 is YENEEA in the germline V gene. Here the CDR3 DNA reads TGTGCCAGCAGCCCCCATACCTATAATGAGCAGTTCTTC. Encoded protein: CASSPHTYNEQFF.

V gene TRBV11-2 combines with J gene TRBJ2-3, with 10 bases aligning to TRBD2. The CDR3 extends over 14 amino acids. The germline V gene has CDR1 SGHAT and CDR2 FQNNGV. After removal of 5 bases from V and 5 bases from J, the junction contained 4 bases not matched to a gene. CDR3 in DNA: TGTGCCAGCAGCCAGGGACTAGCGAGAGATACGCAGTATTTT. This gives the protein CASSQGLARDTQYF.

This rearrangement joins TRBV5-4 to TRBJ1-2, with 9 bases aligning to TRBD1. This CDR3 is 16 amino acids long. Germline V gene data show CDR1 as SGHNT and CDR2 as YYREEE (reference sequence). V lost 0 bases to trimming and J lost 4 bases; unmatched junction nucleotides: 7. Here the CDR3 reads CASSLAFRDRAYGYTF. For the CDR3, the DNA is TGTGCCAGCAGCTTGGCCTTTCGGGACAGGGCCTATGGCTACACCTTC.